One and the same sample provided the 25 T cell receptor beta chains below, sequenced in a study of regulatory T cells in long-lasting Graves disease. This sample's time point: newly diagnosed GD, antithyroid drugs for less than 3 months. The TCR library was made from RNA that had been extracted from PBMCs in TRIzol. Arm-PCR of CDR3 regions and iRepertoire HTBI primers were the basis on which TCR beta libraries were built. TCRdb passed the multiplex PCR reads through MiXCR, listing each CDR3 protein once. The data show more than 300,000 distinct CDR3 sequences, around 15% seen once. These data were also filed under a second study, of T cells in Graves' hyperthyroidism and ophthalmopathy.

The sequencing used peripheral blood mononuclear cells (PBMCs), collected at new diagnosis, from a patient treated with antithyroid drugs. The receptors originated from a woman younger than 35 with Graves disease.

The chain recombines TRBV28 with TRBJ2-7; 9 positions agree with TRBD1. Per the germline V gene, CDR1 is MDHEN and CDR2 is SYDVKM. The junction had 7 bases not matched to a gene; V was cut back by 5 bases and J by 2 bases. CDR3 length: 15 amino acids. The CDR3 spells CASSAQGATAYEQYF. The CDR3 DNA sequence: TGTGCCAGCAGTGCACAGGGGGCGACCGCCTACGAGCAGTACTTC.

This clonotype appeared a few times. The CDR3 protein is CASRPTYRDTSGVYQETQYF. The CDR3 nucleotides read TGTGCCAGCAGACCCACATATAGAGACACTAGCGGAGTGTACCAAGAGACCCAGTACTTC. The V gene is TRBV7-9, the J gene TRBJ2-5; 8 bases fit TRBD2. CDR1 is SEHNR and CDR2 is FQNEAQ in the germline V gene (reference sequence). The junction had 21 bases not matched to a gene; V was cut back by 6 bases and J by 0 bases. The CDR3 is made up of 20 amino acids.

This chain links TRBV7-9 with TRBJ2-3; the D gene could be TRBD1 or TRBD2 (5 bases each). This CDR3 comprises 18 residues. From germline, CDR1 is SEHNR and CDR2 FQNEAQ (reference sequence). V lost 4 bases to trimming and J lost 0 bases, with 20 bases between them. CDR3 in amino acids: CASSSRFGEGMSTDTQYF. DNA for the CDR3: TGTGCCAGCAGCTCCCGTTTTGGCGAGGGGATGAGCACAGATACGCAGTATTTT.

This clonotype was recorded at least ten times. The chain uses TRBV18 and TRBJ2-5; D is undetermined. The CDR3 is 12 amino acids. The V and J ends lost 3 bases and 3 bases respectively, with 5 bases between them. CDR1 KGHSH and CDR2 LQKENI come from the germline V gene. CDR3 amino acids: CASSPPKETQYF. The CDR3 region has the DNA TGTGCCAGCTCACCCCCGAAAGAGACCCAGTACTTC.

The chain links TRBV5-4 to TRBJ1-3; maybe TRBD1 (5 bases). The CDR3 covers 16 residues. Trimming left V 0 bases short and J 0 bases short, with 10 bases between. Germline V gene sequence: CDR1 SGHNT, CDR2 YYREEE (reference sequence). CDR3 loop: CASSLGPGVSGNTIYF. The CDR3 coding sequence is TGTGCCAGCAGCTTGGGGCCGGGGGTCTCTGGAAACACCATATATTTT.

Ten or more counts support this clonotype. The chain couples TRBV30 to TRBJ2-7, with 12 bases matching TRBD1. CDR1 GTSNPN and CDR2 SVGIG come from the germline V gene (reference sequence). This CDR3 has 14 amino acids. Trimming at V came to 3 bases and at J to 4 bases, leaving 4 bases not matched to a gene. The CDR3 sequence: CAWSLGQGAYEQYF. CDR3 sequence (DNA): TGTGCCTGGAGCTTGGGACAGGGGGCTTACGAGCAGTACTTC.

This clonotype was detected many times. This chain uses TRBV29-1 with TRBJ2-7; TRBD1 agrees at 9 bases. This CDR3 spans 15 amino acids. The germline CDR1 and CDR2 sequences are SQVTM and ANQGSEA. The ends lost 3 bases at V and 4 bases at J; junction bases unmatched: 10. CDR3 amino acids: CSVESRDRDAYEQYF. In DNA, the CDR3 is TGCAGCGTTGAGTCCCGGGACAGGGACGCGTACGAGCAGTACTTC.

The chain couples TRBV7-8 to TRBJ2-7; D call uncertain. Germline V lookup: CDR1 SGHVS, CDR2 FQNEAQ. The V end was cut by 4 bases, the J end by 6 bases, with 16 bases between. This CDR3 contains 14 residues. The CDR3 DNA reads TGTGCCAGCAGCTCAGATTGGTTATCCGGCGAGCAGTACTTC. It translates to CASSSDWLSGEQYF.

The J gene is TRBJ2-3, the V gene TRBV24-1; D ambiguous. V lost 2 bases to trimming and J lost 5 bases, with 13 bases between them. The germline V gene encodes CDR1 KGHDR and CDR2 SFDVKD. The CDR3 is made up of 15 amino acids. The CDR3 is CATSDSSGPQDTQYF. The CDR3 region has the DNA TGTGCCACCAGTGATTCCTCTGGGCCGCAAGATACGCAGTATTTT.

The rearrangement links TRBV29-1 to TRBJ1-6; perhaps TRBD1 as D (6 bases). Trimming left V 7 bases short and J 3 bases short, with 10 bases between. The germline V gene encodes CDR1 SQVTM and CDR2 ANQGSEA. CDR3 length: 13 residues. The CDR3 DNA reads as TGCAGCGCAAGACAGGACTATAATTCACCCCTCCACTTT. Translated: CSARQDYNSPLHF.

This clonotype turned up a few times. J is TRBJ2-2 and V is TRBV10-1; the match to TRBD2 covers 8 bases. This CDR3 comprises 14 residues. After removal of 7 bases from V and 6 bases from J, the junction contained 7 bases not matched to a gene. In germline, CDR1 is WNHNN, CDR2 SYGVQD (reference sequence). The CDR3, as DNA: TGCGCCAGCACCACTCGGGGGGGGCCCGGGGAGCTGTTTTTT. Protein: CASTTRGGPGELFF.

About this clonotype: A much more abundant neighbour one base away suggests this may be a read error. The chain has TRBV11-2 and TRBJ2-5; tentatively, D is TRBD1 (5 bases). The V gene's germline CDR1 is SGHAT and CDR2 FQNNGV. The length of the CDR3 is 12 residues. The CDR3 protein is CASSPPQGTLYF. DNA for the CDR3: TGTGCCAGCAGCCCACCCCAGGGTACCCTGTACTTC.

This clonotype was detected ten times or more. The chain recombines TRBV6-2 or TRBV6-3 with TRBJ1-2; TRBD1 aligns across 8 bases. With V trimmed by 0 bases and J by 3 bases, 6 bases remained unmatched. The CDR3 extends over 16 amino acids. Germline V gene sequence: CDR1 MNHEY, CDR2 SVGEGT. The CDR3 bases are TGTGCCAGCAGTTACTCCCTATTGACAGGGGACTATGGCTACACCTTC. Its protein product is CASSYSLLTGDYGYTF.

Many counts were recorded for this clonotype. This chain joins TRBV3-1 and TRBJ1-2, with 7 bases matching TRBD1. Trimming took 1 base from V and 2 from J; bases not matched to a gene: 4. Germline assignment: CDR1 LGHDT and CDR2 YNNKEL (reference sequence). The CDR3 sequence is 15 residues long. The CDR3 is CASSQAGDRNYGYTF. The CDR3 nucleotides are TGTGCCAGCAGCCAAGCCGGGGACAGAAACTATGGCTACACCTTC.

The chain is built from TRBV6-1 and TRBJ2-1, with 15 nucleotides matching TRBD2. V lost 3 bases to trimming and J lost 0 bases; unmatched junction nucleotides: 6. The CDR3 is 19 amino acids. Germline V CDR1 and CDR2: MNHNS, SASEGT. The CDR3 DNA sequence: TGTGCCAGCAGTGAGAAGGGGACTAGCGGGGGGCCCTCCTACAATGAGCAGTTCTTC. Translation: CASSEKGTSGGPSYNEQFF.

In its sample, this clonotype was seen many times. The chain is built from TRBV18 and TRBJ2-7; D unresolved. Trimming took off 0 bases at V and 0 bases at J, with 12 bases between the two ends. CDR3 length equals 16 residues. The V gene's germline CDR1 is KGHSH and CDR2 LQKENI. The CDR3 region is CASSPPFQDLSYEQYF. The CDR3 nucleotides read TGTGCCAGCTCACCACCGTTCCAGGATCTCTCCTACGAGCAGTACTTC.

Many counts were recorded for this clonotype. The chain employs TRBV4-2 and TRBJ2-5, with 7 bases lining up with TRBD2. The CDR3 runs 15 residues. Losses at the gene ends were 1 base for V and 2 bases for J; bases not matched to a gene: 4. Germline values: CDR1 LGHNA, CDR2 YNFKEQ. Here the CDR3 reads CASSQGGLVQETQYF. In DNA form, the CDR3 reads TGTGCCAGCAGCCAAGGAGGACTAGTTCAAGAGACCCAGTACTTC.

This clonotype was observed a few times. V is TRBV5-1 and J is TRBJ2-1; TRBD2 aligns across 11 bases. J lost 0 bases, V lost 4 bases, and 15 bases had no gene match. CDR3 length: 20 amino acids. Germline V gene sequence: CDR1 SGHRS, CDR2 YFSETQ. This CDR3 is CASSAPVGLAGGSSYNEQFF. The CDR3 DNA reads TGCGCCAGCAGCGCCCCCGTGGGTCTAGCGGGAGGCTCCTCCTACAATGAGCAGTTCTTC.

This clonotype was seen at least ten times. The chain carries TRBV12-3 or TRBV12-4 and TRBJ2-7; D remains ambiguous. Trimming shortened V by 4 bases and J by 2 bases, and 6 bases separated the two germline ends. This CDR3 spans 12 amino acids. The CDR3 DNA reads TGTGCCAGCAGTTCCGGACCCTACGAGCAGTACTTC. It translates to CASSSGPYEQYF.

Of note for this clonotype: The missing conserved phenylalanine or tryptophan at the end of this CDR3 makes a read error likely. The chain employs TRBV18 and TRBJ2-3; D uncertain. In germline, CDR1 is KGHSH, CDR2 LQKENI. V was pared by 3 bases and J by 7 bases, with 14 bases between. The CDR3 is made up of 14 amino acids. The CDR3 sequence is CASSPPSGTYTQYV. The CDR3 DNA follows: TGTGCCAGCTCACCCCCGTCTGGAACCTATACGCAGTATGTT.

The chain has TRBV12-3 or TRBV12-4 and TRBJ1-4, with 8 bases lining up with TRBD1. With V trimmed by 4 bases and J by 8 bases, 6 bases remained unmatched. The CDR3 totals 14 residues. CDR3 in DNA: TGTGCCAGCAGTTCACTTGGACAGGGCGAAAAACTGTTTTTT. Translating gives CASSSLGQGEKLFF.

The chain employs TRBV10-3 and TRBJ1-5; no clear D. The germline gives CDR1 ENHRY, CDR2 SYGVKD. CDR3 length: 15 amino acids. Deletions cut 0 bases from V and 2 bases from J, with 8 bases between. The CDR3 is CAISESGWGNQPQHF. The CDR3 DNA reads as TGTGCCATCAGTGAGTCAGGGTGGGGCAATCAGCCCCAGCATTTT.

This clonotype was detected many times. The chain recombines TRBV5-1 with TRBJ2-7, with 10 bases lining up with TRBD2. CDR1 is SGHRS and CDR2 is YFSETQ in the germline V gene. The V and J ends lost 3 bases and 5 bases, in that order; junction bases with no gene match: 2. CDR3 length: 13 amino acids. CDR3 in amino acids: CASSSSGRNEQYF. In DNA form, the CDR3 reads TGCGCCAGCAGCTCTAGCGGGAGAAACGAGCAGTACTTC.

This clonotype was observed a few times. The chain is built from TRBV9 and TRBJ2-7; the D is unclear. With 1 base removed from V and 5 bases from J, the gap between germline ends came to 16 bases. The CDR3 extends over 15 amino acids. Germline loops: CDR1 SGDLS, CDR2 YYNGEE. DNA of the CDR3: TGTGCCAGCAGCGTAACTGGGGTCTCAGGCGACGAGCAGTACTTC. Translation: CASSVTGVSGDEQYF.

The sample holds many counts of this clonotype. The V gene is TRBV18, the J gene TRBJ2-3, with TRBD2 identical over 9 bases. V lost 4 bases, J lost 0 bases, and 11 bases stayed unmatched. Germline loops: CDR1 KGHSH, CDR2 LQKENI. The CDR3 consists of 18 residues. CDR3 DNA sequence: TGTGCCAGCTCACATGCGTGGAAGCGGGGGGCAAGCACAGATACGCAGTATTTT. Its protein is CASSHAWKRGASTDTQYF.